The 16 T cell receptor beta chains below come from one sample, sequenced in a study of blood T cell repertoires in COVID-19. Clones were sequenced by immunoSEQ multiplex PCR, and TCRdb holds only the in-frame ones, with some missing. This sample yields 120,000 to 150,000 clones, of which 88% are seen a single time; about 2.3% belongs to the top ten. Sequences were obtained from peripheral blood. Receptors were obtained from a human donor in a cohort sampled during active COVID-19.

The chain employs TRBV24-1 and TRBJ2-1; no clear D. Per the germline V gene, CDR1 is KGHDR and CDR2 is SFDVKD. The length of the CDR3 is 16 residues. V gave up 0 bases and J gave up 10 bases, with 18 bases separating them. The CDR3 DNA reads TGTGCCACCAGTGATTTGAAGAGTCTGAGCAAATCAGAGCAGTTCTTC. Translated, it gives CATSDLKSLSKSEQFF.

This chain joins TRBV3-1 (or the pseudogene TRBV3-2) and TRBJ2-1; the D gene is possibly TRBD2 (5 bases). The CDR3 loop spans 17 amino acids. CDR1 and CDR2 (germline): LGHDT, YNNKEL (reference sequence). V lost 0 bases and J lost 7, with 19 bases in between. This chain's CDR3 is CASSQDKVVIASNEQFF. The CDR3 DNA follows: TGTGCCAGCAGCCAAGATAAAGTGGTGATAGCGTCAAATGAGCAGTTCTTC.

The CDR3 DNA is TGTGCCACCAGTGATTCCGGGTCCCGAATAAACACCATATATTTT. It is translated as CATSDSGSRINTIYF. The genes are TRBV24-1 and TRBJ1-3; no clear D. Germline CDR1 and CDR2: KGHDR and SFDVKD. Trimming took 2 bases from V and 6 from J, leaving 13 bases between them. CDR3 length: 15 amino acids.

The DNA of the CDR3 is TGTGCCAGCAGCTTAACTTCGGGAAGGGACTATGAAAAACTGTTTTTT. Its protein product is CASSLTSGRDYEKLFF. The J gene is TRBJ1-4, the V gene TRBV7-9, with D possibly TRBD1 on 5 matching bases. CDR3 length equals 16 residues. V was cut by 2 bases and J by 6 bases, with 16 bases left in between. The germline gives CDR1 SEHNR, CDR2 FQNEAQ (reference sequence).

The V and J genes are TRBV30 and TRBJ1-3; the D gene is possibly TRBD1 (6 bases). Trimming shortened V by 7 bases and J by 7 bases, and 14 bases separated the two germline ends. Germline assignment: CDR1 GTSNPN and CDR2 SVGIG (reference sequence). The CDR3 covers 12 residues. The CDR3 is CAYRASRNTIYF. CDR3 sequence (DNA): TGTGCCTACAGGGCATCCAGGAACACCATATATTTT.

The CDR3 bases are TGTGCCAGCAGCCAAGTTTTTGGGGGGAATCAGCCCCAGCATTTT. Protein: CASSQVFGGNQPQHF. The chain joins TRBV3-1 (or the pseudogene TRBV3-2) to TRBJ1-5; possible D gene TRBD1, 5 bases. Trimming left V 1 base short and J 4 bases short, with 11 bases between. The CDR3 length is 15 residues. Germline CDR1 and CDR2: LGHDT and YNNKEL (reference sequence).

CDR3 amino acids: CASRRDIGPYEQYF. The CDR3 nucleotides are TGTGCCAGCAGGAGGGACATAGGCCCCTACGAGCAGTACTTC. The genes are TRBV6-5 and TRBJ2-7, with TRBD1 as a possible D gene (6 bases). CDR3 length: 14 residues. Trimming stripped 6 bases from V and 2 bases from J, with 14 bases between. CDR1 is MNHEY, CDR2 SVGAGI, per germline.

The chain combines TRBV7-3 with TRBJ1-1; 9 bases align to TRBD1. The CDR3 spans 13 residues. CDR1 and CDR2 from the germline V gene are SGHTA and FQGTGA. V dropped 5 bases and J dropped 7; count of bases not matched to a gene: 5. CDR3 region: CASSLQGAGEAFF. DNA for the CDR3: TGTGCCAGCAGCCTACAGGGGGCAGGTGAAGCTTTCTTT.

The genes are TRBV4-1 and TRBJ2-2, with 14 bases aligning to TRBD2. The CDR3 sequence is 18 residues long. Germline V gives CDR1 MGHRA, CDR2 YSYEKL. The V and J ends lost 2 bases and 6 bases, in that order; junction bases with no gene match: 8. The CDR3 DNA follows: TGCGCCAGCAGCCAACCCGGGACTAGCGGGGGAGGGGCCGGGGAGCTGTTTTTT. Its protein is CASSQPGTSGGGAGELFF.

This clone was recorded a few times. V gene TRBV6-5 combines with J gene TRBJ2-7, with D possibly matching TRBD2 (6 bases). From germline, CDR1 is MNHEY and CDR2 SVGAGI. The CDR3 has 14 residues. Trimming stripped 5 bases from V and 7 bases from J, with 18 bases between. The chain's CDR3 is CASSPGAATREQYF. The CDR3 coding sequence is TGTGCCAGCAGTCCCGGAGCAGCGACTAGGGAGCAGTACTTC.

This chain links TRBV7-9 with TRBJ2-5; 11 nucleotides line up with TRBD1. The length of the CDR3 is 15 residues. Trimming at V came to 5 bases and at J to 2 bases, leaving 4 bases not matched to a gene. Germline V gene sequence: CDR1 SEHNR, CDR2 FQNEAQ (reference sequence). In DNA, the CDR3 is TGTGCCAGCAGCGATGGACAGGGGGCACAAGAGACCCAGTACTTC. As protein: CASSDGQGAQETQYF.

This clone has only one observation. This chain uses TRBV4-3 with TRBJ1-2; TRBD1 matches at 7 bases. After removal of 0 bases from V and 1 base from J, the junction contained 5 bases not matched to a gene. This CDR3 region has 16 residues. Germline V gene lookup returns CDR1 LGHNA and CDR2 YSLEER. The CDR3: CASSQDVYRGNYGYTF. In nucleotides, the CDR3 is TGCGCCAGCAGCCAAGATGTATACAGGGGTAACTATGGCTACACCTTC.

The chain has TRBV2 and TRBJ1-5; tentative D call: TRBD1 (5 bases). CDR1 and CDR2 (germline): SNHLY, FYNNEI. V was shortened by 4 bases and J by 6 bases, with 13 bases between the two germline ends. CDR3 length: 14 amino acids. The CDR3 is CASSGGGFSQPQHF. In DNA, the CDR3 is TGTGCCAGCAGTGGGGGGGGTTTTAGTCAGCCCCAGCATTTT.

The J gene is TRBJ1-6, the V gene TRBV27; 9 bases match TRBD1. The length of the CDR3 is 16 residues. V trimming: 6 bases; J trimming: 5 bases; junction bases outside the gene matches: 8. CDR1 is MNHEY, CDR2 SMNVEV, per germline (reference sequence). The chain's CDR3 is CASSRQGVRNNSPLHF. CDR3 nucleotide sequence: TGTGCCAGCAGCCGACAGGGGGTGAGAAATAATTCACCCCTCCACTTT.

V is TRBV5-1 and J is TRBJ2-3, with 7 bases fitting TRBD2. Germline trimming cut 4 bases from V and 1 base from J; bases unmatched to any gene: 6. This CDR3 is built from 15 residues. CDR1 is SGHRS and CDR2 is YFSETQ in the germline V gene. CDR3 nucleotides: TGCGCCAGCAGCCTAACAACTAGCGGCACAGATACGCAGTATTTT. Translation gives CASSLTTSGTDTQYF.

The J gene is TRBJ2-1, the V gene TRBV29-1, with D possibly TRBD2 on 5 matching bases. V was cut by 2 bases and J by 6 bases, with 5 bases left in between. This CDR3 comprises 11 residues. The V gene's germline CDR1 is SQVTM and CDR2 ANQGSEA. The CDR3 spells CSVERGNEQFF. The CDR3 nucleotides are TGCAGCGTTGAACGGGGCAATGAGCAGTTCTTC.